One sample yielded the 27 T cell receptor beta chains listed below, sequenced in a study of identical twins. TCRdb itself ran the 5' RACE reads through MiXCR, one entry per CDR3 protein. The table has approximately 600,000 distinct CDR3 sequences, around 7.5% seen once. These data were also reused for a study on yellow fever vaccine responses in identical twins.

The material sequenced was PBMCs. The source of these receptors is a woman between 18 and 30 years old in good health.

The J gene is TRBJ2-2, the V gene TRBV5-1; the D gene is possibly TRBD1 (5 bases). Trimming removed 0 bases from V and 5 bases from J, with 11 bases in between. CDR3 length equals 15 residues. Germline values: CDR1 SGHRS, CDR2 YFSETQ. The CDR3 DNA follows: TGCGCCAGCAGCTTGGCACCCAGGGAAACCGGGGAGCTGTTTTTT. Translated: CASSLAPRETGELFF.

This clonotype showed up just a few times. The rearrangement links TRBV7-9 to TRBJ1-4; 10 bases line up with TRBD1. V lost 5 bases, J lost 8 bases, and 5 bases stayed unmatched. The CDR3 sequence is 14 residues long. The germline V gene has CDR1 SEHNR and CDR2 FQNEAQ (reference sequence). CDR3 nucleotide sequence: TGTGCCAGCAGCCCGCGACAGGGGGCGGAAAAACTGTTTTTT. Translated: CASSPRQGAEKLFF.

The chain joins TRBV7-2 to TRBJ2-5; 8 positions match TRBD2. J was trimmed by 3 bases and V by 5 bases; bases with no gene match: 8. The CDR3 spans 15 residues. From germline, CDR1 is SGHTA and CDR2 FQGNSA. The CDR3 spells CASSITGTSKETQYF. The DNA for the CDR3 is TGTGCCAGCAGCATAACCGGGACTAGTAAAGAGACCCAGTACTTC.

This clonotype was detected ten times or more. This chain connects TRBV5-1 to TRBJ2-1; TRBD1 aligns across 12 bases. The germline gives CDR1 SGHRS, CDR2 YFSETQ. This CDR3 comprises 16 residues. Trimming removed 6 bases from V and 6 bases from J; junction bases left unmatched: 10. The CDR3 region is CASTDRDRGLSNEQFF. The CDR3 bases are TGCGCCAGCACTGACCGGGACAGGGGGCTTAGCAATGAGCAGTTCTTC.

The chain carries TRBV28 and TRBJ1-1; D remains ambiguous. Germline lookup yields CDR1 MDHEN and CDR2 SYDVKM. CDR3 length: 11 residues. V was cut by 7 bases and J by 7 bases, with 10 bases left in between. The CDR3 DNA follows: TGTGCCAGCAAGATTGAGGGTGAAGCTTTCTTT. This codes for CASKIEGEAFF. Drawing the rest from reference TRBV28 and TRBJ1-1, the complete variable domain is DVKVTQSSRYLVKRTGEKVFLECVQDMDHENMFWYRQDPGLGLRLIYFSYDVKMKEKGDIPEGYSVSREKKERFSLILESASTNQTSMYLCASKIEGEAFFGQGTRLTVV.

V gene TRBV4-1 combines with J gene TRBJ2-5; 11 bases align to TRBD2. V dropped 6 bases and J dropped 2; count of bases not matched to a gene: 5. The CDR3 is 15 residues long. Germline-derived CDR1 and CDR2 are MGHRA and YSYEKL. CDR3 in DNA: TGCGCCAGCAGATCGGGACTAGCGGAACAAGAGACCCAGTACTTC. Protein: CASRSGLAEQETQYF.

This clonotype was seen only once. The chain employs TRBV7-2 and TRBJ2-5; tentative D call: TRBD1 (6 bases). V was clipped by 5 bases and J by 2 bases, with 12 bases between them. The V gene's germline CDR1 is SGHTA and CDR2 FQGNSA. This CDR3 comprises 14 residues. CDR3 coding DNA: TGTGCCAGCAGCCGTGGGGACATGCAAGAGACCCAGTACTTC. Its translation is CASSRGDMQETQYF.

The CDR3 DNA sequence: TGCGCCAGCAGCCAGGGACAGGGAGTTGGCTACACCTTC. This translates into CASSQGQGVGYTF. The chain recombines TRBV5-1 with TRBJ1-2, with 9 bases fitting TRBD1. The J segment lost 7 bases and the V segment lost 4 bases, leaving 5 bases of the junction unmatched. There are 13 residues in the CDR3. Germline assignment: CDR1 SGHRS and CDR2 YFSETQ.

J is TRBJ2-3 and V is TRBV5-6; the D is unclear. The CDR3 covers 15 residues. V was cut by 4 bases and J by 0 bases, with 12 bases left in between. Germline CDR1 reads SGHDT; CDR2 reads YYEEEE. This chain's CDR3 is CASSGEGSSTDTQYF. The CDR3 bases are TGTGCCAGCAGCGGGGAAGGTTCTAGCACAGATACGCAGTATTTT.

Many counts were recorded for this clonotype. CDR3 loop: CASRSRDQYGYTF. Here the CDR3 DNA reads TGTGCCAGCAGGTCCCGGGACCAATATGGCTACACCTTC. The chain is built from TRBV12-3 or TRBV12-4 and TRBJ1-2; tentative D call: TRBD1 (5 bases). This CDR3 has 13 amino acids. Trimming removed 6 bases from V and 5 bases from J, with 13 bases in between.

This clonotype was seen repeatedly, ten times or more. This chain connects TRBV28 to TRBJ2-7, with 10 bases lining up with TRBD2. V shed 2 bases, J shed 6 bases, and the junction held 10 bases outside the gene matches. The CDR3 runs to 16 residues. Germline values: CDR1 MDHEN, CDR2 SYDVKM. CDR3 amino acids: CASSLARGLATLEQYF. The CDR3 nucleotides read TGTGCCAGCAGTTTAGCACGGGGACTAGCGACCCTCGAGCAGTACTTC.

This clonotype turned up a few times. V and J are TRBV20-1 and TRBJ1-3; 10 bases match TRBD1. CDR3 size: 14 residues. The germline CDR1 and CDR2 sequences are DFQATT and SNEGSKA (reference sequence). V shed 6 bases, J shed 0 bases, and the junction held 2 bases outside the gene matches. CDR3 DNA: TGCAGTGCCCGGACAGGGGGCTCTGGAAACACCATATATTTT. Protein: CSARTGGSGNTIYF.

The table lists this clonotype with many counts. This chain links TRBV4-1 with TRBJ2-2; the match to TRBD2 covers 10 bases. The CDR3 extends over 18 amino acids. After removal of 1 base from V and 5 bases from J, the junction contained 10 bases not matched to a gene. Germline values: CDR1 MGHRA, CDR2 YSYEKL. In DNA form, the CDR3 reads TGCGCCAGCAGCCAAGTTTTGGAAGCGGGGGGGCGGACCGGGGAGCTGTTTTTT. As protein: CASSQVLEAGGRTGELFF.

The genes are TRBV12-3 or TRBV12-4 and TRBJ1-5, with a possible D match to TRBD1 (5 bases). The CDR3 spans 17 residues. Trimming cost V 11 bases and J 6 bases, with 29 bases left between them. In DNA form, the CDR3 reads TGTGCCTTCTGCCCCGCGAGGGGTTCGGCCAGGGCTCAGCCCCAGCATTTT. Translated, it gives CAFCPARGSARAQPQHF.

This clonotype was detected ten times or more. The rearrangement joins TRBV24-1 to TRBJ2-1; D may be TRBD1 (6 bases). V lost 4 bases to trimming and J lost 4 bases, with 13 bases between them. This CDR3 has 15 amino acids. From germline, CDR1 is KGHDR and CDR2 SFDVKD. In DNA form, the CDR3 reads TGTGCCACCAGTGACATGGACAGCGGATACAATGAGCAGTTCTTC. As protein: CATSDMDSGYNEQFF.

The CDR3 DNA reads TGCAGCGTTGCCAACGGGAGGGCTACGGGTACGCAGTATTTT. It yields the protein CSVANGRATGTQYF. The chain links TRBV29-1 to TRBJ2-3, with 8 bases fitting TRBD2. With V trimmed by 4 bases and J by 8 bases, 11 bases remained unmatched. The CDR3 runs 14 residues. Looked up from germline, CDR1 is SQVTM and CDR2 is ANQGSEA.

V and J are TRBV25-1 and TRBJ2-7; the match to TRBD2 covers 8 bases. With V trimmed by 3 bases and J by 4 bases, 8 bases remained unmatched. The CDR3 sequence is 15 residues long. CDR1 and CDR2 from the germline V gene are MGHDK and SYGVNS. DNA for the CDR3: TGTGCCAGCAGTGAGTGGACTAGCCCGTTATACGAGCAGTACTTC. It translates to CASSEWTSPLYEQYF.

In this sample, this clonotype turned up a few times. V gene TRBV6-1 combines with J gene TRBJ1-3; maybe TRBD1 (5 bases). CDR3 length: 16 residues. The germline V gene has CDR1 MNHNS and CDR2 SASEGT. V lost 4 bases, J lost 0 bases, and 13 bases lay in between. Here the CDR3 DNA reads TGTGCCAGCAGTGTCCTGGGGACGGCCTCTGGAAACACCATATATTTT. It is translated as CASSVLGTASGNTIYF.

At least ten counts were recorded for this clonotype. This chain connects TRBV5-1 to TRBJ2-5, with a tentative D call TRBD1 (6 bases). The CDR3 runs 15 residues. Germline V gene lookup returns CDR1 SGHRS and CDR2 YFSETQ. Trimming took 0 bases from V and 2 from J, leaving 11 bases between them. The CDR3 protein is CASSLEGQRQETQYF. The DNA of the CDR3 is TGCGCCAGCAGCTTGGAGGGACAAAGGCAAGAGACCCAGTACTTC.

This clonotype was detected many times. The chain combines TRBV12-3 or TRBV12-4 with TRBJ2-5, with D tentatively TRBD1 (6 bases). With 3 bases removed from V and 0 bases from J, the gap between germline ends came to 11 bases. The CDR3 has 15 residues. The CDR3: CASSFTGGHQETQYF. CDR3 DNA sequence: TGTGCCAGCAGTTTCACTGGGGGCCACCAAGAGACCCAGTACTTC.

The chain recombines TRBV25-1 with TRBJ2-7, with D hard to call. The CDR3 is 14 residues long. Between the trimmed V and J ends, which lost 1 base and 2 bases, there was a span of 9 bases. The V gene's germline CDR1 is MGHDK and CDR2 SYGVNS. CDR3 nucleotides: TGTGCCAGCAGTGAATCAGGCACTACCTACGAGCAGTACTTC. Translated, it gives CASSESGTTYEQYF.

This clonotype showed up just a few times. CDR3 sequence reads: CATSSGQAGANVLTF. Written as DNA, the CDR3 is TGTGCCACCAGCAGCGGACAGGCTGGGGCCAACGTCCTGACTTTC. V and J are TRBV15 and TRBJ2-6, with 7 bases fitting TRBD1. Germline CDR1 LNHNV, CDR2 YYDKDF (reference sequence). This CDR3 comprises 15 residues. Trimming cost V 3 bases and J 2 bases; bases outside gene matches: 1.

This clonotype occurred a few times. The genes are TRBV5-1 and TRBJ2-2; D is uncertain. Deletions cut 0 bases from V and 1 base from J, with 7 bases between. CDR1 and CDR2 from the germline V gene are SGHRS and YFSETQ. The CDR3 has 15 amino acids. DNA for the CDR3: TGCGCCAGCAGCTTGGGGGTTAGGAACACCGGGGAGCTGTTTTTT. Protein: CASSLGVRNTGELFF.

This clonotype was counted between two and nine times. This rearrangement joins TRBV20-1 to TRBJ2-5, with D unresolved. The CDR3 covers 16 residues. The germline V gene has CDR1 DFQATT and CDR2 SNEGSKA (reference sequence). Between the trimmed V and J ends, which lost 0 bases and 0 bases, there was a span of 14 bases. The DNA of the CDR3 is TGCAGTGCTAGAGATCCCGTATCGGCAGACCAAGAGACCCAGTACTTC. Its translation: CSARDPVSADQETQYF.

This clonotype was seen ten or more times. The V call is TRBV3-1, the J call TRBJ2-3; the D gene is possibly TRBD2 (5 bases). The germline gives CDR1 LGHDT, CDR2 YNNKEL (reference sequence). CDR3 length equals 17 residues. V was trimmed by 2 bases and J by 2 bases, leaving 17 bases between them. The CDR3 protein is CASSQSTSPKLTDTQYF. The CDR3 nucleotides are TGTGCCAGCAGCCAAAGTACTAGTCCTAAACTCACAGATACGCAGTATTTT.

This clonotype was counted at least ten times. The chain has TRBV6-5 and TRBJ1-1; D not resolved. V lost 0 bases and J lost 3, with 8 bases in between. The CDR3 has 14 amino acids. Germline CDR1 is MNHEY and CDR2 is SVGAGI. CDR3 nucleotide sequence: TGTGCCAGCAGTTACTCTGTCGGTGACACTGAAGCTTTCTTT. Its protein product is CASSYSVGDTEAFF.

This rearrangement joins TRBV5-1 to TRBJ2-5; 7 nucleotides align to TRBD1. The V gene's germline CDR1 is SGHRS and CDR2 YFSETQ. Trimming removed 4 bases from V and 3 bases from J; junction bases left unmatched: 6. This CDR3 has 14 amino acids. The DNA of the CDR3 is TGCGCCAGCAGCGCCGGGACAGCCAAAGAGACCCAGTACTTC. This codes for CASSAGTAKETQYF.